This T cell receptor (beta chain) was profiled in a study of T cell responses to AZD1222 COVID-19 vaccine. The germline V gene has CDR1 SGHAT and CDR2 FQNNGV. V gave up 5 bases and J gave up 2 bases; unmatched junction bases: 14. CDR3 length: 17 amino acids. About this clone itself: The antigen remains undetermined.

Study findings and constraints: Among those given AZD1222, only 5 to 7 were seropositive at baseline. Repertoires were obtained solely post-peak T cell response.

Sequencing used immunoSEQ multiplex PCR; TCRdb keeps in-frame clones, though not all of them. The data contain some 120,000 clones, 88% of them singletons. The starting material was peripheral blood, obtained on day 0 of AZD1222 vaccination. The rearrangement links TRBV11-2 to TRBJ2-5; 7 bases align to TRBD2. The source is an adult in good health. For the CDR3, the DNA is TGTGCCAGCAGCCTACGAACGGCTGCGGGAGAGCAAGAGACCCAGTACTTC. This encodes CASSLRTAAGEQETQYF.